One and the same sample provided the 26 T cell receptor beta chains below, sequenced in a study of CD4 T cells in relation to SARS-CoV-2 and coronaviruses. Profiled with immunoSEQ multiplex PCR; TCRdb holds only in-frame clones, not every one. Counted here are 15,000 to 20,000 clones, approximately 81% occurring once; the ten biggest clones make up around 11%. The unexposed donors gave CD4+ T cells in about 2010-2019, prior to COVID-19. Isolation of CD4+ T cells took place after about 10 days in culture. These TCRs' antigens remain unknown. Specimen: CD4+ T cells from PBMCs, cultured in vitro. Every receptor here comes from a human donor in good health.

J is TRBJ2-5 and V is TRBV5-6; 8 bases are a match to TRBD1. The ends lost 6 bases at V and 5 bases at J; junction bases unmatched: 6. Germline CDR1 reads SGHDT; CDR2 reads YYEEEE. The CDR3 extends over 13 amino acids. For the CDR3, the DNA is TGTGCCAGCAACCAGGGGGCGGGGGAGACCCAGTACTTC. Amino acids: CASNQGAGETQYF.

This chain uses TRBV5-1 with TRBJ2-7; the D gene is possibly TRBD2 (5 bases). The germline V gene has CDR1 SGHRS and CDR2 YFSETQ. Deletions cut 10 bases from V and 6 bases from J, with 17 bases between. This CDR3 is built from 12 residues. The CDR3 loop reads CASGEPSGEQYF. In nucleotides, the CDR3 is TGCGCCTCCGGGGAACCAAGCGGCGAGCAGTACTTC.

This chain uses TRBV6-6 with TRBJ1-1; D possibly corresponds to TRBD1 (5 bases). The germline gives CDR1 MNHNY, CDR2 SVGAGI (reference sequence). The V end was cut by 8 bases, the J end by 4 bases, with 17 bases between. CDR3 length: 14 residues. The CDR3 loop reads CASRTTGAGTEAFF. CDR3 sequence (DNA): TGTGCCAGCCGGACAACAGGAGCCGGCACTGAAGCTTTCTTT.

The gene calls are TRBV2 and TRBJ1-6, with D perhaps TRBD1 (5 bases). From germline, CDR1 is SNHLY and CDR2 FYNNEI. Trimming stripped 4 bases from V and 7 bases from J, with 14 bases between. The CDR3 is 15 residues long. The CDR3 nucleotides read TGTGCCAGCAGTGTCAGGGTGGGAGGGAATTCACCCCTCCACTTT. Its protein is CASSVRVGGNSPLHF.

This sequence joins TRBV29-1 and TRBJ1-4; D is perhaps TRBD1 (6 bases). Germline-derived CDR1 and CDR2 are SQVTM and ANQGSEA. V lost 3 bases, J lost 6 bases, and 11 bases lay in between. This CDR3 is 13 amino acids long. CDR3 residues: CSVENREDEKLFF. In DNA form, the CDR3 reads TGCAGCGTTGAGAACAGGGAGGATGAAAAACTGTTTTTT.

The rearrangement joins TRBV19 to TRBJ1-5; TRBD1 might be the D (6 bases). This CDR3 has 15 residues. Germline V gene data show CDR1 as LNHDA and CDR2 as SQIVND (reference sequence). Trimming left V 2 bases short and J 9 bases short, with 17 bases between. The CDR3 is CASSIRTASYTPQHF. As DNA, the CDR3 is TGTGCCAGTAGTATAAGGACAGCGTCTTATACGCCCCAGCATTTT.

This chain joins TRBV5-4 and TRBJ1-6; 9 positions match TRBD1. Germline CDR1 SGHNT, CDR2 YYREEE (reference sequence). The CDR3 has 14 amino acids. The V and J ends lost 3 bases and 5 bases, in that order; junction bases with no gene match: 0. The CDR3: CASSWTGDNSPLHF. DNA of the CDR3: TGTGCCAGCAGCTGGACAGGGGATAATTCACCCCTCCACTTT.

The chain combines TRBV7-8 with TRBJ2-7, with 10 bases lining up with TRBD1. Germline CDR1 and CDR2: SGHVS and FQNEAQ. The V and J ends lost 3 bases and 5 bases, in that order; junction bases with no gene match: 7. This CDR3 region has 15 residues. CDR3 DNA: TGTGCCAGCAGCTTTTCGACAGGGGGCGGGGACGAGCAGTACTTC. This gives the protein CASSFSTGGGDEQYF.

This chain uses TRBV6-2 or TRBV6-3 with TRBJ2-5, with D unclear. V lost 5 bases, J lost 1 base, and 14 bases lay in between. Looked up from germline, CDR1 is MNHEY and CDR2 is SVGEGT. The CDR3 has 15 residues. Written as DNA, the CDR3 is TGTGCCAGCAGTCCCCCGGGTCTACCCCAAGAGACCCAGTACTTC. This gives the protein CASSPPGLPQETQYF.

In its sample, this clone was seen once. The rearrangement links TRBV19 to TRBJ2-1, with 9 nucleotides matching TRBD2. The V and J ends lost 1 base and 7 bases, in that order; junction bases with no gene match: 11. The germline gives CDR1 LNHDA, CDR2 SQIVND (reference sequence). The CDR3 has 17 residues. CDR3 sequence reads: CASSIVWRVAGGNEQFF. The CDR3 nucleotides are TGTGCCAGTAGTATAGTGTGGAGGGTTGCGGGAGGGAATGAGCAGTTCTTC.

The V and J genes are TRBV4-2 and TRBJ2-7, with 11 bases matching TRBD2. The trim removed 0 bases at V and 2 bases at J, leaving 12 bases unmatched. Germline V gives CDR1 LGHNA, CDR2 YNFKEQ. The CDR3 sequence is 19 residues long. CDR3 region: CASSQEVGLAEAFPYEQYF. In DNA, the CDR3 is TGTGCCAGCAGCCAAGAAGTGGGACTAGCGGAGGCCTTCCCCTACGAGCAGTACTTC.

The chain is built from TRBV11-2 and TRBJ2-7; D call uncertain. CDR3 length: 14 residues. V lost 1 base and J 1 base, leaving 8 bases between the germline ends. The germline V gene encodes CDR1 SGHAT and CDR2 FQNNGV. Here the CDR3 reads CASSLVAGSYEQYF. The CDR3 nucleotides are TGTGCCAGCAGCTTAGTCGCCGGTTCCTACGAGCAGTACTTC.

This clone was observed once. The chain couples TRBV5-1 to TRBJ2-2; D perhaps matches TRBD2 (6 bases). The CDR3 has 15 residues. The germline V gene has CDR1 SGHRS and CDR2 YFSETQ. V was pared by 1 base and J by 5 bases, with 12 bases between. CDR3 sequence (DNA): TGCGCCAGCAGCTTGACCGGGACTTCTACCGGGGAGCTGTTTTTT. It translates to CASSLTGTSTGELFF.

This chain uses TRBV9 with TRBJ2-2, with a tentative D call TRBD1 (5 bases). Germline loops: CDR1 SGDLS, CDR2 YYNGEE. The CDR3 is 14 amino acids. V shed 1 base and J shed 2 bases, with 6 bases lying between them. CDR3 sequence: CASSVQGNTGELFF. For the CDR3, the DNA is TGTGCCAGCAGCGTACAGGGAAACACCGGGGAGCTGTTTTTT.

In nucleotides, the CDR3 is TGTGCCATCAGGGCGGGATCAGATACGCAGTATTTT. This sequence encodes CAIRAGSDTQYF. The chain carries TRBV10-3 and TRBJ2-3, with a weak D call TRBD2 (6 bases). The V gene lost 6 bases and the J gene lost 4 bases, with 8 bases spanning the gap. In germline, CDR1 is ENHRY, CDR2 SYGVKD. The CDR3 runs to 12 residues.

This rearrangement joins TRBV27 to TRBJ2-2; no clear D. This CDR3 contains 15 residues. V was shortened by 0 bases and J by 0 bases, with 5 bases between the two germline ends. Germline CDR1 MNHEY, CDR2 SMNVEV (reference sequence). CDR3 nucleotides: TGTGCCAGCAGTTTATCGGGTGCGAACACCGGGGAGCTGTTTTTT. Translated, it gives CASSLSGANTGELFF.

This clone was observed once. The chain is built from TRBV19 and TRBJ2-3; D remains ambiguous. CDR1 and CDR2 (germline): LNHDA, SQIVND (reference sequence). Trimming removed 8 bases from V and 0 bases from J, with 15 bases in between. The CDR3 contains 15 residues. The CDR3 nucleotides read TGTGCCAGTTCCCCGGTGGGTCTTAGCACAGATACGCAGTATTTT. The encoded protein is CASSPVGLSTDTQYF.

CDR3 residues: CASSYGGRVDYGYTF. The CDR3 DNA reads TGTGCCAGCAGTTACGGGGGGCGCGTTGACTATGGCTACACCTTC. V usage is TRBV6-2 or TRBV6-3 and J usage is TRBJ1-2; D perhaps matches TRBD1 (6 bases). V gave up 2 bases and J gave up 3 bases, with 13 bases separating them. Per the germline V gene, CDR1 is MNHEY and CDR2 is SVGEGT. CDR3 size: 15 residues.

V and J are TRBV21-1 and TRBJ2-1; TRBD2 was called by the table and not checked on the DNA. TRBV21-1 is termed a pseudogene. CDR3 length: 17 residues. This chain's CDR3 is CASSSLRLAALYNEQFF. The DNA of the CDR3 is TGTGCCAGCAGCTCCTTGAGGCTAGCGGCCCTCTACAATGAGCAGTTCTTC.

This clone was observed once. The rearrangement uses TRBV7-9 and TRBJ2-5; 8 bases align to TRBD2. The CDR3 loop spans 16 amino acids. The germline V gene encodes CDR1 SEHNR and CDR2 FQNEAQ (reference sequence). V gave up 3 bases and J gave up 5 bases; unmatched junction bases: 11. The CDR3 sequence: CASSFRLAGGGETQYF. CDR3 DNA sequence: TGTGCCAGCAGCTTTCGCCTAGCGGGTGGTGGGGAGACCCAGTACTTC.

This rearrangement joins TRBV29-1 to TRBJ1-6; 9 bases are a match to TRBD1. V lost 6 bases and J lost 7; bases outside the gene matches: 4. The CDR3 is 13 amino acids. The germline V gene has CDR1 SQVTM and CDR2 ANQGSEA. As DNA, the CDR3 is TGCAGCGTCTCGACAGGGGGAAATTCACCCCTCCACTTT. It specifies CSVSTGGNSPLHF.

The CDR3 DNA is TGCGCCAGCAGCCAAGGCCTCCCGGTCAGCACTGAAGCTTTCTTT. This encodes CASSQGLPVSTEAFF. The J gene is TRBJ1-1, the V gene TRBV4-3; no clear D. Germline V lookup: CDR1 LGHNA, CDR2 YSLEER. V was pared by 1 base and J by 4 bases, with 13 bases between. The CDR3 sequence is 15 residues long.

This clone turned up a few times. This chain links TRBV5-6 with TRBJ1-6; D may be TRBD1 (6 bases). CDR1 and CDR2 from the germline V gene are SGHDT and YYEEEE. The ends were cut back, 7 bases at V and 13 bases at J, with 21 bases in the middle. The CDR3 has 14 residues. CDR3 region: CASRGRDTFSPLHF. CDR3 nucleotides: TGTGCCAGCCGGGGGCGGGACACATTTTCGCCCCTCCACTTT.

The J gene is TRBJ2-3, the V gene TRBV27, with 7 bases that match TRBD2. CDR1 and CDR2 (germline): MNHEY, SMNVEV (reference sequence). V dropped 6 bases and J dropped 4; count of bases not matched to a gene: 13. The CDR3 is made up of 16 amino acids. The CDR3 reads CASSNFVGGGADTQYF. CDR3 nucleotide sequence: TGTGCCAGCAGCAACTTCGTGGGGGGAGGGGCAGATACGCAGTATTTT.

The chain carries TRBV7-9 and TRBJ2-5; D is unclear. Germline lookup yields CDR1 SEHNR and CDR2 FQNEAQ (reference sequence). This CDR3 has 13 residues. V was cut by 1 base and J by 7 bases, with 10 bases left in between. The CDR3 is CASSLEQLRTQYF. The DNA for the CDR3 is TGTGCCAGCAGCTTAGAACAGCTAAGGACCCAGTACTTC. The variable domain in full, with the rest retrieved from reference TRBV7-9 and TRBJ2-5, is DTGVSQNPRHKITKRGQNVTFRCDPISEHNRLYWYRQTLGQGPEFLTYFQNEAQLEKSRLLSDRFSAERPKGSFSTLEIQRTEQGDSAMYLCASSLEQLRTQYFGPGTRLLVL.

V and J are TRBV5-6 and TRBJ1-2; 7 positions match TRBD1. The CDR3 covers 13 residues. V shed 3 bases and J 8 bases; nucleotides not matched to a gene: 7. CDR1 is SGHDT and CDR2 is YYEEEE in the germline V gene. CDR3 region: CASSSISTGGYTF. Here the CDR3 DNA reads TGTGCCAGCAGCTCCATCTCGACAGGGGGCTACACCTTC.